This TCR beta chain was found in a study of T cell responses to AZD1222 COVID-19 vaccine. Findings and caveats of the study: Among AZD1222 vaccinees, only six were seropositive at baseline. When two AZD1222 doses had been given, Spike-specific TCR breadth and depth rose.

J was trimmed by 0 bases and V by 0 bases; bases with no gene match: 4. The CDR3 is 17 residues long. Germline CDR1 and CDR2: SGHRS and YFSETQ. In regard to this clone: Its antigen is currently unknown.

This table comes from immunoSEQ multiplex PCR, and its TCRdb copy is limited to in-frame clones, with some not included. The sample includes over 110,000 clones, around 94% of them seen just once. The chain carries TRBV5-1 and TRBJ1-2, with 11 bases fitting TRBD1. The clonotype originates from an adult who had recovered from COVID-19. The sample consisted of peripheral blood, taken after recovery from COVID-19. The CDR3 loop is CASSLDGQGAPNYGYTF. CDR3 in DNA: TGCGCCAGCAGCTTGGACGGACAGGGGGCCCCTAACTATGGCTACACCTTC.